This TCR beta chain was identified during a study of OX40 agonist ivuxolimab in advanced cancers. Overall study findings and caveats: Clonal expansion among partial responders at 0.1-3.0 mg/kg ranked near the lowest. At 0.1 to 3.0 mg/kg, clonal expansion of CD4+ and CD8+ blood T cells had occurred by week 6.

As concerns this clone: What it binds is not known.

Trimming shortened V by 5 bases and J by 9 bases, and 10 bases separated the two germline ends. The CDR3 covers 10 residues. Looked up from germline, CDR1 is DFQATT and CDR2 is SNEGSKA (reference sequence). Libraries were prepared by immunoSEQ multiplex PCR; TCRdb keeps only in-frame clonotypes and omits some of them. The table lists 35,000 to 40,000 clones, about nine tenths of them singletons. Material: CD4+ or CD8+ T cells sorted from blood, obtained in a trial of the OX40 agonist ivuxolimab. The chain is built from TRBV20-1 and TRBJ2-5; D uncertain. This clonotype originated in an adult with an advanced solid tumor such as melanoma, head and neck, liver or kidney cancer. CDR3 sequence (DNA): TGCAGTGCTCTAGGGCCGGCCCAGTACTTC. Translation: CSALGPAQYF.